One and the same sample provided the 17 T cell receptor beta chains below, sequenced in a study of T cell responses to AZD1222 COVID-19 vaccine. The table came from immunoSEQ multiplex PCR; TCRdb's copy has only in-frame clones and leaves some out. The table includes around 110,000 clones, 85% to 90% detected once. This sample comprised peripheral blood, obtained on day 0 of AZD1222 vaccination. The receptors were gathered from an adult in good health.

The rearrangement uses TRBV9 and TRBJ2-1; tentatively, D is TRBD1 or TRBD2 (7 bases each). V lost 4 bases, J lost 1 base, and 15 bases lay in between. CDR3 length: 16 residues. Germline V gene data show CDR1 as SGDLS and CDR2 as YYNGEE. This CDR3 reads CASSPQGGRSYNEQFF. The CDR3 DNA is TGTGCCAGCAGCCCCCAGGGGGGGCGGTCCTACAATGAGCAGTTCTTC. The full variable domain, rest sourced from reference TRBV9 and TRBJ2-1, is DSGVTQTPKHLITATGQRVTLRCSPRSGDLSVYWYQQSLDQGLQFLIQYYNGEERAKGNILERFSAQQFPDLHSELNLSSLELGDSALYFCASSPQGGRSYNEQFFGPGTRLTVL.

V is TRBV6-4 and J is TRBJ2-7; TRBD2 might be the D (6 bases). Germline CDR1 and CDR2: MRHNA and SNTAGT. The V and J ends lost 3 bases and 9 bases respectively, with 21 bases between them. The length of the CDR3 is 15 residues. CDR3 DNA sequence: TGTGCCAGCAGTGAATCGGGACTCCCAACCGCGGTGCAGTACTTC. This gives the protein CASSESGLPTAVQYF.

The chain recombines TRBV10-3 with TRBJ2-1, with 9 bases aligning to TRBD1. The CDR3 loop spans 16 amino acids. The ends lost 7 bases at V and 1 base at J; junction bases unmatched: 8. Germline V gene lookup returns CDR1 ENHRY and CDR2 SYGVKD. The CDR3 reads CAIMRTGAQSYNEQFF. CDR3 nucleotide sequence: TGTGCCATCATGAGGACAGGGGCACAATCCTACAATGAGCAGTTCTTC.

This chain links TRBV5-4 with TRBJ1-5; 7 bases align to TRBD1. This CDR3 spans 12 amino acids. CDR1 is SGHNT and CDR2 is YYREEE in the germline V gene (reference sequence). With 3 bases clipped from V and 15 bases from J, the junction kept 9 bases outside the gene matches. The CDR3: CASSSQGGVPHF. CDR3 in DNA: TGTGCCAGCAGCTCCCAGGGGGGCGTCCCGCATTTT.

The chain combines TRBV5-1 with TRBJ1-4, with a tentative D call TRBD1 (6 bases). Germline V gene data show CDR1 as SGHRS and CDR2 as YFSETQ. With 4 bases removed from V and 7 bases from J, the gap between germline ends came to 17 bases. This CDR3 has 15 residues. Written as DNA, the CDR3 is TGCGCCAGCAGCCCCGGAGACAGGCCGTCTGAAAAACTGTTTTTT. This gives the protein CASSPGDRPSEKLFF.

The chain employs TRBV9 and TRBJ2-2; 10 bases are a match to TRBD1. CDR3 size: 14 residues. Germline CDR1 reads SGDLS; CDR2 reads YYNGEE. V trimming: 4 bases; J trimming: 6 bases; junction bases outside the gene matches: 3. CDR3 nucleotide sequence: TGTGCCAGCAGCCCGGGACAGGGGCCCGGGGAGCTGTTTTTT. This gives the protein CASSPGQGPGELFF.

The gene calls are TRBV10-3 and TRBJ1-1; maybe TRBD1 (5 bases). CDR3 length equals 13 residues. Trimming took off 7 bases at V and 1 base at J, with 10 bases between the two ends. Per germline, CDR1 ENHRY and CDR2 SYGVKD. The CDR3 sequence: CAITPGGNTEAFF. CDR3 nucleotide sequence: TGTGCCATCACCCCCGGGGGGAACACTGAAGCTTTCTTT.

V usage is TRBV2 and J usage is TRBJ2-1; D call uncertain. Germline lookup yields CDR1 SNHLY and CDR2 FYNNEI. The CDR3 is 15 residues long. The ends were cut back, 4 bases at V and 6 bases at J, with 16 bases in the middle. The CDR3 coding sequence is TGTGCCAGCAGTGTCGTGGTCAGAAACGCCAATGAGCAGTTCTTC. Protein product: CASSVVVRNANEQFF.

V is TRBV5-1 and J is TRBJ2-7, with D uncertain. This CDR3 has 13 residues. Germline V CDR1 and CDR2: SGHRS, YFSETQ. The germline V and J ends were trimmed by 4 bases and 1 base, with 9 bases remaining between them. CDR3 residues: CASSRTDSYEQYF. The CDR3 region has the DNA TGCGCCAGCAGCCGGACCGATTCCTACGAGCAGTACTTC.

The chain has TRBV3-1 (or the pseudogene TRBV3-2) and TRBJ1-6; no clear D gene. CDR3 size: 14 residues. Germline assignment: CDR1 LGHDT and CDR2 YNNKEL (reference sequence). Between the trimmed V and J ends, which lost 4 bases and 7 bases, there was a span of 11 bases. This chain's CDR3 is CASSLGLLNSPLHF. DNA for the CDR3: TGTGCCAGCAGCCTCGGACTCTTAAATTCACCCCTCCACTTT.

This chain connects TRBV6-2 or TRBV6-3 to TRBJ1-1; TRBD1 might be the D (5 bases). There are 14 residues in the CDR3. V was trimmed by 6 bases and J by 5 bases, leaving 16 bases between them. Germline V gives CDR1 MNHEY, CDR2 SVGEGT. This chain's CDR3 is CASSRDGWGTEAFF. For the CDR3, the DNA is TGTGCCAGCAGCCGGGACGGCTGGGGAACTGAAGCTTTCTTT.

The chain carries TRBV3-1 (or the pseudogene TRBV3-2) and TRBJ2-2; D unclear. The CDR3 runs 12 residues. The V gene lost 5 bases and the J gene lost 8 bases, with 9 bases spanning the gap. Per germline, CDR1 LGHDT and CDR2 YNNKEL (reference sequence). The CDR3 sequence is CASSSYWGELFF. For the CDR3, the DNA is TGTGCCAGCAGCTCGTACTGGGGGGAGCTGTTTTTT.

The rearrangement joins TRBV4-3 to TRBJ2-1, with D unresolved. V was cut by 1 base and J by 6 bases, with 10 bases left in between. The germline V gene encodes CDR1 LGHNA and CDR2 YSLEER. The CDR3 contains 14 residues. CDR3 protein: CASSQGPFRNEQFF. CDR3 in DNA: TGCGCCAGCAGCCAAGGCCCGTTTCGCAATGAGCAGTTCTTC.

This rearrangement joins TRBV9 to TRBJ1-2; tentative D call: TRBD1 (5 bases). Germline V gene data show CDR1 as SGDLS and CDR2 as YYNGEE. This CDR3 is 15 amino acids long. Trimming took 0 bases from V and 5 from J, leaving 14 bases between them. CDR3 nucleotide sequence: TGTGCCAGCAGCGTAGGAGAGGGGAAGAGGTATGGCTACACCTTC. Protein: CASSVGEGKRYGYTF.

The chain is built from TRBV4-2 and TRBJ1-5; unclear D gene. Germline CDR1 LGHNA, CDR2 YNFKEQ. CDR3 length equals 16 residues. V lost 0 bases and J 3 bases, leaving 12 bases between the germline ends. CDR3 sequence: CASSQDPGNINQPQHF. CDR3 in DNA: TGTGCCAGCAGCCAAGATCCGGGCAATATCAATCAGCCCCAGCATTTT.

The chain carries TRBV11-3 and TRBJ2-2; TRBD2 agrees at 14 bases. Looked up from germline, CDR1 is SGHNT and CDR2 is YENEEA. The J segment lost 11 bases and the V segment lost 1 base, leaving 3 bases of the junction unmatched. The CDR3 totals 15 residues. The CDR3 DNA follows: TGTGCCAGCAGCTTAGTCGGGACTAGCGGGAGAGAGCTGTTTTTT. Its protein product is CASSLVGTSGRELFF.

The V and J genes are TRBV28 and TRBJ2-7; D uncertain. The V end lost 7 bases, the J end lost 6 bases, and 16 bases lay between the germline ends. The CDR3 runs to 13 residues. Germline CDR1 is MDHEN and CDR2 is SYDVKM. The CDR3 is CASTSPFSGEQYF. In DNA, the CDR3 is TGTGCCAGCACCTCCCCATTCTCGGGCGAGCAGTACTTC.